This T cell receptor beta chain was retrieved from a study of CD8 T cells in ankylosing spondylitis. Broader study findings: There was reportedly significant enrichment of clones that were disease-linked in matched ankylosing spondylitis synovial fluid. Blood from ankylosing spondylitis patients appeared to carry a characteristic roughly 8-variant TCR beta motif. Disease-linked clones had a CD8+ phenotype and relatively low frequency in peripheral blood.

The CDR3 extends over 12 amino acids. Germline V gene sequence: CDR1 SGHRS, CDR2 YFSETQ. V shed 1 base and J shed 6 bases, with 4 bases lying between them. This clonotype was detected many times. Its specificity is not known. Libraries of TCR beta came from quantitative 5'-RACE with molecular barcodes. TCRdb used MiXCR to reprocess the 5' RACE reads, holding one entry per CDR3 protein. The sample yields approximately 35,000 distinct CDR3 sequences, more than 13% seen once. V is TRBV5-1 and J is TRBJ2-2; D remains ambiguous. This clonotype was obtained from a male donor with ankylosing spondylitis or in good health (not recorded which). The sample consisted of blood. For the CDR3, the DNA is TGCGCCAGCAGCTTGTTCCCCGGGGAGCTGTTTTTT. It specifies CASSLFPGELFF.